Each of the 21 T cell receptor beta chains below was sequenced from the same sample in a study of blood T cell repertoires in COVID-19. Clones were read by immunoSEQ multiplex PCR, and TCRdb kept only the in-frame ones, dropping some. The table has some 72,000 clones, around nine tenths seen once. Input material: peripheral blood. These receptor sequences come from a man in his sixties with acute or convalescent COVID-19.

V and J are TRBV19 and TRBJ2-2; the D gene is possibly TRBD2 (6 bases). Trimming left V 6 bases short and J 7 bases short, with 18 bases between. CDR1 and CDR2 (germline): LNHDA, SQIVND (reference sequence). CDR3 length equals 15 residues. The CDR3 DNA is TGTGCCAGTAGCCTCCACCGGGGGTCTGTCGGGGAGCTGTTTTTT. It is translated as CASSLHRGSVGELFF.

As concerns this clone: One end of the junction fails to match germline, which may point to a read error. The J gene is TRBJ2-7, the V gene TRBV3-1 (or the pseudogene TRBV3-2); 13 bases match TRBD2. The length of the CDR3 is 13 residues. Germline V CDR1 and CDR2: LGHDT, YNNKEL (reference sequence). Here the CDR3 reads CASSQGTSGSPHF. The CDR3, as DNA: TGTGCCAGCAGCCAAGGGACTAGCGGGAGTCCGCACTTC.

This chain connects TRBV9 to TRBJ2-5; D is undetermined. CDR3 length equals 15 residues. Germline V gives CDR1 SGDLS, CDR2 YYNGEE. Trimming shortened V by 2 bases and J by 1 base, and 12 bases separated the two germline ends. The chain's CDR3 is CASSVAVAPQETQYF. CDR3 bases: TGTGCCAGCAGCGTGGCCGTGGCCCCCCAAGAGACCCAGTACTTC. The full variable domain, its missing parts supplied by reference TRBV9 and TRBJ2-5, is DSGVTQTPKHLITATGQRVTLRCSPRSGDLSVYWYQQSLDQGLQFLIQYYNGEERAKGNILERFSAQQFPDLHSELNLSSLELGDSALYFCASSVAVAPQETQYFGPGTRLLVL.

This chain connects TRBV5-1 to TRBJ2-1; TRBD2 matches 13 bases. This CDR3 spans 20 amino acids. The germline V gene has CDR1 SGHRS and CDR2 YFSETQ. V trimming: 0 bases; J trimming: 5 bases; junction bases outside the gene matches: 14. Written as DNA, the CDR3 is TGCGCCAGCAGCTTGGCCGGGACTAGCGGGACCGGAAAACGGGACAATGAGCAGTTCTTC. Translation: CASSLAGTSGTGKRDNEQFF.

DNA of the CDR3: TGTGCCAGCAGCGTGGGACAGAACACTGAAGCTTTCTTT. Translation gives CASSVGQNTEAFF. The chain is built from TRBV12-3 or TRBV12-4 and TRBJ1-1; a weak D match, TRBD1 (6 bases). Deletions cut 6 bases from V and 1 base from J, with 9 bases between. The CDR3 contains 13 residues.

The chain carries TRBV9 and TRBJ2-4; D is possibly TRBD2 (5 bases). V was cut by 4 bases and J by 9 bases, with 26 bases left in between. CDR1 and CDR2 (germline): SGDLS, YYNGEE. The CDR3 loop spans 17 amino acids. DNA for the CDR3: TGTGCCAGCAGCTCACCACGGGATGTCAACGAGGAGTTCATTCAGTACTTC. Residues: CASSSPRDVNEEFIQYF. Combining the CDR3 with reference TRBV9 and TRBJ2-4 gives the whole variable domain DSGVTQTPKHLITATGQRVTLRCSPRSGDLSVYWYQQSLDQGLQFLIQYYNGEERAKGNILERFSAQQFPDLHSELNLSSLELGDSALYFCASSSPRDVNEEFIQYFGAGTRLSVL.

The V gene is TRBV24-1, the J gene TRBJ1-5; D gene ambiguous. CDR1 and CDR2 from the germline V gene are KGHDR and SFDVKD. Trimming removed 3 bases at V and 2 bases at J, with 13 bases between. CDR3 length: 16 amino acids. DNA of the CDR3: TGTGCCACCAGTGATCACAGTCTCGGTGGCAATCAGCCCCAGCATTTT. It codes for CATSDHSLGGNQPQHF.

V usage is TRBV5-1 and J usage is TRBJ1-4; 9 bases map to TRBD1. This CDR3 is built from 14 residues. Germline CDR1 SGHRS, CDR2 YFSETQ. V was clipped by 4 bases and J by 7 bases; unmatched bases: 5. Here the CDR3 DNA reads TGCGCCAGCAGCCCGGACAGGGGAGGTGAAAAACTGTTTTTT. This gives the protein CASSPDRGGEKLFF.

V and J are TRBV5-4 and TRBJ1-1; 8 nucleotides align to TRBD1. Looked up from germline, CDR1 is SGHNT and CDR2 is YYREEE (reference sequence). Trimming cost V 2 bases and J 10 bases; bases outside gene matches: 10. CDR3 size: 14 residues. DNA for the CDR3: TGTGCCAGCAGCTTAGTAGATCAGGGGGCAGGAGCTTTCTTT. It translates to CASSLVDQGAGAFF.

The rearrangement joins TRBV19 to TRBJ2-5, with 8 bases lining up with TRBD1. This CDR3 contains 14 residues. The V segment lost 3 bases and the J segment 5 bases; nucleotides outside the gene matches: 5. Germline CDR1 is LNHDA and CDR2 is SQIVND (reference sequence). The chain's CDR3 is CASSMTGVQETQYF. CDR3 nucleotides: TGTGCCAGTAGTATGACAGGGGTACAGGAGACCCAGTACTTC.

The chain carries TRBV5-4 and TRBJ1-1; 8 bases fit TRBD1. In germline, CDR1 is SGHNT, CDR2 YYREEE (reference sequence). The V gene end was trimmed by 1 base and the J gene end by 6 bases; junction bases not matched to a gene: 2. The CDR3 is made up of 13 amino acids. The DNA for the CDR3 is TGTGCCAGCAGCTTGAAACAGGGGGCTGAAGCTTTCTTT. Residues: CASSLKQGAEAFF.

The CDR3 loop is CASSQQTGNNYGYTF. CDR3 DNA: TGCGCCAGCAGCCAACAAACAGGGAATAACTATGGCTACACCTTC. J is TRBJ1-2 and V is TRBV4-1; weak D call: TRBD1 (6 bases). The CDR3 has 15 residues. The germline V and J ends were trimmed by 2 bases and 1 base, with 11 bases remaining between them. In germline, CDR1 is MGHRA, CDR2 YSYEKL.

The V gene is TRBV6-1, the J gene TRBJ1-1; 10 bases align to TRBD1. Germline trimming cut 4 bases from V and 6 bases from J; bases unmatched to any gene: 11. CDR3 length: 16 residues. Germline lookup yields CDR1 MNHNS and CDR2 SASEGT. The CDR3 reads CASSADRGRRLPEAFF. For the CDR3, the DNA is TGTGCCAGCAGTGCCGACAGGGGGCGAAGGCTACCTGAAGCTTTCTTT.

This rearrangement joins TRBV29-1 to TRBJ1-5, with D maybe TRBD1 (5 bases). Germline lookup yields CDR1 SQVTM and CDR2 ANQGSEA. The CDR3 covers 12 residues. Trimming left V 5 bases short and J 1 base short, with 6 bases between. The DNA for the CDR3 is TGCAGCGTTCGGGGGAGCAATCAGCCCCAGCATTTT. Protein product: CSVRGSNQPQHF.

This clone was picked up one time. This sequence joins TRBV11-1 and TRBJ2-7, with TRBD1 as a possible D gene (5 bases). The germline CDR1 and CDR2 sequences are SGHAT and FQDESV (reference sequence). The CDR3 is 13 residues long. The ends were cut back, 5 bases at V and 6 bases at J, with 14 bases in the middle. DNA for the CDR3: TGTGCCAGCAGCCGGGTCAGGGTTGGCGAGCAGTACTTC. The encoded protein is CASSRVRVGEQYF.

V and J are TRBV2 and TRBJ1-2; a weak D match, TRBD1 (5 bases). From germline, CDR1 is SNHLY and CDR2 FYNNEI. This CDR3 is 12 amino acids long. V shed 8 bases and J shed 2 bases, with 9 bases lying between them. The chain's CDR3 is CASWPGNYGYTF. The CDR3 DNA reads TGTGCCAGCTGGCCAGGGAACTATGGCTACACCTTC.

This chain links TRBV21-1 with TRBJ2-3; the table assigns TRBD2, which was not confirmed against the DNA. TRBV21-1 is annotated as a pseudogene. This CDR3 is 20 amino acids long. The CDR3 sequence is CASTPSQPRGILTGTDTQYF. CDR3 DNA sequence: TGTGCCAGCACTCCTTCGCAACCCCGGGGAATACTTACTGGCACAGATACGCAGTATTTT.

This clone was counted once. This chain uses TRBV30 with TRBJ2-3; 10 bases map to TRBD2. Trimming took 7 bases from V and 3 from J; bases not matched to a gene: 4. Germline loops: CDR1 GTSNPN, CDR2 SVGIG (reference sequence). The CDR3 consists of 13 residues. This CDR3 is CASPGLATDTQYF. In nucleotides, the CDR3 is TGTGCCTCGCCGGGACTAGCGACAGATACGCAGTATTTT. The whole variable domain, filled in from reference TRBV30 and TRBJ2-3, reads SQTIHQWPATLVQPVGSPLSLECTVEGTSNPNLYWYRQAAGRGLQLLFYSVGIGQISSEVPQNLSASRPQDRQFILSSKKLLLSDSGFYLCASPGLATDTQYFGPGTRLTVL.

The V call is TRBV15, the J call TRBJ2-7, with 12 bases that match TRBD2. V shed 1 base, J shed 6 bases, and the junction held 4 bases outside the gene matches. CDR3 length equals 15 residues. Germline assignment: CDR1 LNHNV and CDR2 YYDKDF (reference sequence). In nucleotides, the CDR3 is TGTGCCACCAGCAGAGGGACTAGCGGGGACGGCGAGCAGTACTTC. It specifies CATSRGTSGDGEQYF. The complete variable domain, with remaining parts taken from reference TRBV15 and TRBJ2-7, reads DAMVIQNPRYQVTQFGKPVTLSCSQTLNHNVMYWYQQKSSQAPKLLFHYYDKDFNNEADTPDNFQSRRPNTSFCFLDIRSPGLGDTAMYLCATSRGTSGDGEQYFGPGTRLTVT.

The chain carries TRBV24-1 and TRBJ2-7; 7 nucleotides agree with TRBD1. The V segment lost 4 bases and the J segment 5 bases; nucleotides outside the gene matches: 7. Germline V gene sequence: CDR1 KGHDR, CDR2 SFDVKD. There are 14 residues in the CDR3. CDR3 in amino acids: CATSDPGQSNEQYF. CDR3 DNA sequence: TGTGCCACCAGTGACCCGGGACAGAGCAACGAGCAGTACTTC.

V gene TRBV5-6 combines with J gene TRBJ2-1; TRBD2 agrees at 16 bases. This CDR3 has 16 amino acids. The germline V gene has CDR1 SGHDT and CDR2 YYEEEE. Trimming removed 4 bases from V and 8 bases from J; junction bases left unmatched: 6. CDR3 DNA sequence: TGTGCCAGCAGCCCCCGGGGACTAGCGGGGGGGCATGAGCAGTTCTTC. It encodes CASSPRGLAGGHEQFF.